The 20 T cell receptor beta chains below were found in one sample sequenced in a study of blood T cell repertoires in COVID-19 (dated by TCRdb to about 2020). The protocol used for the library was the immunoSEQ multiplex PCR assay. This is the immuneACCESS table as TCRdb keeps it, with only in-frame sequences that have V and J called. A part of the clones is gone; compared with another copy, unresolved V genes explain less than half, and the rest is unexplained. For this sample there are a few hundred thousand clones; less than 90% appear just once. Jointly, the top ten make up 5.5% to 7.5% of the sample. Sequencing was carried out using PBMCs or T cells enriched from blood (not recorded which). These receptors all stem from a woman aged 40 to 55 who had recovered from COVID-19.

This chain joins TRBV7-2 and TRBJ2-3, with 7 bases matching TRBD2. CDR3 length: 15 residues. Germline V gives CDR1 SGHTA, CDR2 FQGNSA. V dropped 4 bases and J dropped 5; count of bases not matched to a gene: 9. The CDR3 loop is CASSSPAGRKDTQYF. DNA of the CDR3: TGTGCCAGCAGCTCACCAGCGGGGAGGAAAGATACGCAGTATTTT.

The gene calls are TRBV7-9 and TRBJ1-1; TRBD1 matches 8 bases. With V trimmed by 5 bases and J by 1 base, 6 bases remained unmatched. The CDR3 totals 15 residues. Germline V gene sequence: CDR1 SEHNR, CDR2 FQNEAQ (reference sequence). CDR3 loop: CASSPPGTGNTEAFF. CDR3 DNA sequence: TGTGCCAGCAGCCCACCCGGGACAGGGAACACTGAAGCTTTCTTT.

The chain uses TRBV29-1 and TRBJ1-1, with D maybe TRBD1 (5 bases). The germline gives CDR1 SQVTM, CDR2 ANQGSEA. Trimming left V 8 bases short and J 3 bases short, with 16 bases between. This CDR3 is built from 13 residues. The CDR3 coding sequence is TGCAGCTCCACTAGGGAGGGGTACACTGAAGCTTTCTTT. Translating it yields CSSTREGYTEAFF. Looking up the rest from reference TRBV29-1 and TRBJ1-1 gives the full variable domain: SAVISQKPSRDICQRGTSLTIQCQVDSQVTMMFWYRQQPGQSLTLIATANQGSEATYESGFVIDKFPISRPNLTFSTLTVSNMSPEDSSIYLCSSTREGYTEAFFGQGTRLTVV.

This clone has more than one count but fewer than ten. This chain joins TRBV9 and TRBJ1-3; D possibly corresponds to TRBD1 (5 bases). Trimming took 4 bases from V and 3 from J, leaving 14 bases between them. The germline V gene encodes CDR1 SGDLS and CDR2 YYNGEE. The CDR3 length is 15 residues. CDR3 sequence reads: CASSPRRGIGNTIYF. DNA for the CDR3: TGTGCCAGCAGCCCCCGAAGGGGAATTGGAAACACCATATATTTT.

The rearrangement uses TRBV7-2 and TRBJ2-3; no firm D call. The V gene lost 3 bases and the J gene lost 5 bases, with 15 bases spanning the gap. The CDR3 is 15 residues long. Germline V lookup: CDR1 SGHTA, CDR2 FQGNSA. The CDR3 DNA follows: TGTGCCAGCAGCTTCGGTGGAGCTTCGGGAGATACGCAGTATTTT. Encoded protein: CASSFGGASGDTQYF.

The chain carries TRBV5-4 and TRBJ1-1, with D maybe TRBD1 (6 bases). Germline-derived CDR1 and CDR2 are SGHNT and YYREEE (reference sequence). The ends were cut back, 7 bases at V and 5 bases at J, with 18 bases in the middle. The CDR3 is 14 residues long. The chain's CDR3 is CASAPGDADTEAFF. DNA of the CDR3: TGTGCCAGCGCCCCAGGGGACGCAGATACTGAAGCTTTCTTT.

The chain is built from TRBV19 and TRBJ1-3, with D possibly TRBD1 on 6 matching bases. Deletions cut 5 bases from V and 3 bases from J, with 11 bases between. Germline V CDR1 and CDR2: LNHDA, SQIVND (reference sequence). CDR3 length: 14 amino acids. DNA for the CDR3: TGTGCCAGTAGTCGTACAGGGAGTGGAAACACCATATATTTT. Translating it yields CASSRTGSGNTIYF.

The chain is built from TRBV9 and TRBJ2-2; possible D gene TRBD2, 5 bases. There are 13 residues in the CDR3. The V gene's germline CDR1 is SGDLS and CDR2 YYNGEE. The germline V and J ends were trimmed by 2 bases and 5 bases, with 7 bases remaining between them. The CDR3 loop is CASSVTGTGELFF. The CDR3 DNA sequence: TGTGCCAGCAGCGTTACGGGGACCGGGGAGCTGTTTTTT.

This clone was seen just once. The CDR3 loop is CASRLQGSTEAFF. The CDR3 nucleotides read TGTGCCAGCAGGCTGCAGGGGAGCACTGAAGCTTTCTTT. V usage is TRBV28 and J usage is TRBJ1-1, with D maybe TRBD1 (6 bases). Looked up from germline, CDR1 is MDHEN and CDR2 is SYDVKM. V was shortened by 6 bases and J by 4 bases, with 12 bases between the two germline ends. The CDR3 is made up of 13 amino acids.

This clone was observed a handful of times. The CDR3 is CASSVLAGGTLYEQYF. CDR3 DNA sequence: TGTGCCAGCAGCGTACTAGCGGGGGGTACTTTGTACGAGCAGTACTTC. The rearrangement uses TRBV14 and TRBJ2-7; 12 positions agree with TRBD2. V lost 5 bases and J lost 4; bases outside the gene matches: 9. Germline-derived CDR1 and CDR2 are SGHDN and FVKESK. This CDR3 has 16 amino acids.

V is TRBV19 and J is TRBJ1-2, with 12 bases matching TRBD1. V lost 4 bases and J lost 5; bases outside the gene matches: 5. The V gene's germline CDR1 is LNHDA and CDR2 SQIVND (reference sequence). The CDR3 has 15 residues. This CDR3 reads CASSRGTGGSYGYTF. CDR3 bases: TGTGCCAGTAGTAGGGGGACAGGGGGCAGTTATGGCTACACCTTC.

This chain links TRBV5-1 with TRBJ2-3, with D possibly matching TRBD1 (6 bases). Looked up from germline, CDR1 is SGHRS and CDR2 is YFSETQ. The CDR3 runs 16 residues. The V end was cut by 2 bases, the J end by 0 bases, with 13 bases between. The DNA of the CDR3 is TGCGCCAGCAGCTTAATAGTTAGGGGGAGCACAGATACGCAGTATTTT. Amino acid sequence: CASSLIVRGSTDTQYF.

The CDR3 here is CASQEASGTDTQYF. CDR3 DNA sequence: TGTGCCTCGCAGGAGGCTAGCGGCACAGATACGCAGTATTTT. The rearrangement links TRBV11-3 to TRBJ2-3; possible D gene TRBD2, 6 bases. CDR1 SGHNT and CDR2 YENEEA come from the germline V gene. Trimming cost V 11 bases and J 1 base, with 16 bases left between them. The CDR3 extends over 14 amino acids.

The chain has TRBV16 and TRBJ1-5; 8 bases map to TRBD1. The CDR3 loop spans 15 amino acids. Germline CDR1 KGHSY, CDR2 FQNENV. Trimming cost V 4 bases and J 3 bases; bases outside gene matches: 5. CDR3 residues: CASSPQGATNQPQHF. For the CDR3, the DNA is TGTGCCAGCAGCCCCCAGGGGGCAACCAATCAGCCCCAGCATTTT.

This chain's CDR3 is CASSFAVAGELFF. Written as DNA, the CDR3 is TGTGCCAGCAGTTTTGCGGTAGCCGGGGAGCTGTTTTTT. The V and J genes are TRBV27 and TRBJ2-2; D is uncertain. This CDR3 has 13 amino acids. The V end was cut by 3 bases, the J end by 6 bases, with 8 bases between. Germline V lookup: CDR1 MNHEY, CDR2 SMNVEV (reference sequence).

The gene calls are TRBV11-2 and TRBJ2-7; a weak D match, TRBD2 (5 bases). The germline gives CDR1 SGHAT, CDR2 FQNNGV. The V and J ends lost 2 bases and 4 bases respectively, with 12 bases between them. This CDR3 is built from 14 residues. CDR3: CASSLISGAYEQYF. The CDR3 DNA reads TGTGCCAGCAGCTTAATCAGCGGCGCTTACGAGCAGTACTTC.

The J gene is TRBJ1-1, the V gene TRBV2; 8 positions agree with TRBD1. This CDR3 spans 13 amino acids. Germline CDR1 and CDR2: SNHLY and FYNNEI. J gave up 4 bases and V 6 bases, and 4 bases lay outside the gene matches. The CDR3 here is CASSVDRATEAFF. As DNA, the CDR3 is TGTGCCAGCAGCGTGGACAGGGCCACTGAAGCTTTCTTT.

The chain's CDR3 is CASSIVYGQGPYEQYF. CDR3 nucleotide sequence: TGTGCCAGTAGTATAGTCTACGGCCAGGGTCCGTACGAGCAGTACTTC. The V call is TRBV19, the J call TRBJ2-7, with TRBD1 as a possible D gene (5 bases). Germline V gene data show CDR1 as LNHDA and CDR2 as SQIVND (reference sequence). The V and J ends lost 1 base and 4 bases respectively, with 17 bases between them. The CDR3 is 16 amino acids.

V usage is TRBV5-1 and J usage is TRBJ2-7; TRBD1 is a possible D gene (6 bases). Germline values: CDR1 SGHRS, CDR2 YFSETQ. This CDR3 region has 14 residues. Trimming removed 0 bases at V and 3 bases at J, with 10 bases between. The CDR3 loop is CASSLGSRGYEQYF. CDR3 DNA: TGCGCCAGCAGCTTGGGCTCCAGGGGCTACGAGCAGTACTTC. The variable domain in full, completed from reference TRBV5-1 and TRBJ2-7, reads KAGVTQTPRYLIKTRGQQVTLSCSPISGHRSVSWYQQTPGQGLQFLFEYFSETQRNKGNFPGRFSGRQFSNSRSEMNVSTLELGDSALYLCASSLGSRGYEQYFGPGTRLTVT.

This chain connects TRBV6-5 to TRBJ1-2; the match to TRBD1 covers 7 bases. Germline CDR1 is MNHEY and CDR2 is SVGAGI. J lost 2 bases, V lost 2 bases, and 8 bases had no gene match. The CDR3 is 16 residues long. The CDR3: CASSYGRTGGNYGYTF. As DNA, the CDR3 is TGTGCCAGCAGTTACGGAAGGACAGGAGGGAACTATGGCTACACCTTC.